One and the same sample provided the 27 T cell receptor beta chains below, sequenced in a study of vaccination effects on CD4 cells after COVID-19 (dated by TCRdb to the early 2020s). After around eleven days of culture, CD4+ T cells were isolated with the EasySep CD4+ T cell isolation kit. Each participant got two doses of an mRNA SARS-CoV-2 vaccine, either BNT162b2 or mRNA-1273. Which antigens these TCRs recognize remains unknown. Libraries came from the immunoSEQ multiplex PCR assay. Sourced from immuneACCESS, this table was stored by TCRdb with only in-frame sequences that have V and J called. A share of the clones is absent; for the studies checked, an unresolved V gene accounts for under half, and the remainder has no known explanation. Recorded for this sample are about 8,900 clones; under 80% of them occurred a single time. The ten largest clones represent 11% of the sample. The sample was CD4+ T cells from PBMCs cultured without peptide, taken after COVID-19 vaccination. These receptors all come from a human donor who received a COVID-19 vaccine.

This clone was counted once. DNA of the CDR3: TGTGCCAGCAGCCTCGCGACAGGGGGCGCGTTCGGCTACACCTTC. Residues: CASSLATGGAFGYTF. The chain employs TRBV7-2 and TRBJ1-2, with 10 bases aligning to TRBD1. The junction had 11 bases not matched to a gene; V was cut back by 5 bases and J by 8 bases. In germline, CDR1 is SGHTA, CDR2 FQGNSA. The CDR3 runs 15 residues.

This clone was picked up a small number of times. In DNA, the CDR3 is TGTGCCAGCACCTTCGGGGATTCTAACTATGGCTACACCTTC. As protein: CASTFGDSNYGYTF. The chain combines TRBV9 with TRBJ1-2; D gene uncertain. The V end was cut by 6 bases, the J end by 0 bases, with 12 bases between. This CDR3 is 14 amino acids long. Germline V gene sequence: CDR1 SGDLS, CDR2 YYNGEE.

The chain recombines TRBV4-2 with TRBJ2-6; TRBD2 agrees at 10 bases. The CDR3 loop spans 19 amino acids. After removal of 7 bases from V and 2 bases from J, the junction contained 14 bases not matched to a gene. Germline CDR1 is LGHNA and CDR2 is YNFKEQ. CDR3 bases: TGTGCCAGCACGGGGTCTAGCGGGGGCCGGGGGGCTGGGGCCAACGTCCTGACTTTC. Its translation is CASTGSSGGRGAGANVLTF.

The chain carries TRBV24-1 and TRBJ2-2, with 10 bases identical to TRBD1. Germline trimming cut 5 bases from V and 6 bases from J; bases unmatched to any gene: 8. This CDR3 has 16 residues. Germline CDR1 KGHDR, CDR2 SFDVKD. This CDR3 is CATSVWGTGDAGELFF. CDR3 nucleotides: TGTGCCACCAGTGTTTGGGGGACAGGGGACGCCGGGGAGCTGTTTTTT.

The rearrangement joins TRBV11-1 to TRBJ2-1, with 12 bases that match TRBD2. CDR1 is SGHAT and CDR2 is FQDESV in the germline V gene (reference sequence). CDR3 length: 16 amino acids. With 5 bases clipped from V and 9 bases from J, the junction kept 11 bases outside the gene matches. DNA of the CDR3: TGTGCCAGCAGCCCCCAGGCGCGACTAGCGGGAGCTGAGCAGTTCTTC. This translates into CASSPQARLAGAEQFF.

The J gene is TRBJ2-4, the V gene TRBV5-6, with D perhaps matching TRBD2 (5 bases). The CDR3 is 15 amino acids. V was trimmed by 1 base and J by 6 bases, leaving 14 bases between them. Germline lookup yields CDR1 SGHDT and CDR2 YYEEEE. CDR3 in amino acids: CASSLPGFEGNIQYF. In DNA form, the CDR3 reads TGTGCCAGCAGCTTGCCTGGGTTCGAGGGAAACATTCAGTACTTC.

A remark on this clone: Germline and junction disagree at one end, which may indicate a read error. The chain couples TRBV7-7 to TRBJ2-3; TRBD2 agrees at 9 bases. CDR1 is SSHAT, CDR2 FNYEAQ, per germline (reference sequence). This CDR3 has 14 residues. The CDR3 bases are TGTGCTAGCAGCTCTAGCGGGGGCACAGATACGCAGTATTTT. It encodes CASSSSGGTDTQYF.

This clone was observed a few times. The chain carries TRBV11-2 and TRBJ2-2; D possibly corresponds to TRBD2 (5 bases). From germline, CDR1 is SGHAT and CDR2 FQNNGV. This CDR3 has 17 amino acids. Trimming shortened V by 5 bases and J by 0 bases, and 16 bases separated the two germline ends. CDR3 amino acids: CASSRDPSLANTGELFF. For the CDR3, the DNA is TGTGCCAGCAGCCGTGATCCCTCACTAGCGAACACCGGGGAGCTGTTTTTT.

This chain links TRBV4-1 with TRBJ2-6; D is unclear. CDR1 and CDR2 (germline): MGHRA, YSYEKL. V was cut by 1 base and J by 4 bases, with 5 bases left in between. This CDR3 comprises 14 residues. This CDR3 is CASSQGPGANVLTF. CDR3 coding DNA: TGCGCCAGCAGCCAAGGGCCGGGGGCCAACGTCCTGACTTTC.

The chain combines TRBV4-3 with TRBJ1-5, with a possible D match to TRBD1 (5 bases). The germline V gene has CDR1 LGHNA and CDR2 YSLEER. Trimming took 0 bases from V and 6 from J, leaving 9 bases between them. CDR3 size: 14 residues. The CDR3 loop is CASSQDYGAQPQHF. DNA of the CDR3: TGCGCCAGCAGCCAAGATTACGGGGCTCAGCCCCAGCATTTT.

Only a few counts were recorded for this clone. This chain links TRBV3-1 (or the pseudogene TRBV3-2) with TRBJ1-1; tentative D call: TRBD1 (6 bases). V was shortened by 4 bases and J by 3 bases, with 9 bases between the two germline ends. The germline V gene encodes CDR1 LGHDT and CDR2 YNNKEL (reference sequence). The CDR3 loop spans 13 amino acids. The CDR3 bases are TGTGCCAGCAGCCTCGGACAGTACACTGAAGCTTTCTTT. Amino acids: CASSLGQYTEAFF.

The chain is built from TRBV4-2 and TRBJ2-7; 14 bases fit TRBD2. The J segment lost 1 base and the V segment lost 2 bases, leaving 19 bases of the junction unmatched. Looked up from germline, CDR1 is LGHNA and CDR2 is YNFKEQ. CDR3 length equals 22 residues. This chain's CDR3 is CASSQKYRLIKGLAGGSYEQYF. CDR3 DNA: TGTGCCAGCAGCCAAAAGTACCGACTTATAAAAGGACTAGCGGGGGGTTCCTACGAGCAGTACTTC.

This clone was counted a few times. This rearrangement joins TRBV5-1 to TRBJ1-2; D not certain. The V end lost 0 bases, the J end lost 1 base, and 7 bases lay between the germline ends. The CDR3 length is 14 residues. Germline lookup yields CDR1 SGHRS and CDR2 YFSETQ. The CDR3 sequence: CASSLAGDNYGYTF. The CDR3 nucleotides read TGCGCCAGCAGCTTGGCCGGCGATAACTATGGCTACACCTTC.

The V call is TRBV18, the J call TRBJ2-7, with 11 bases matching TRBD1. The germline V gene has CDR1 KGHSH and CDR2 LQKENI. The CDR3 is made up of 15 amino acids. The junction had 4 bases not matched to a gene; V was cut back by 4 bases and J by 2 bases. The CDR3, as DNA: TGTGCCAGCTCACGGCCGGGACAGGGGGCCTACGAGCAGTACTTC. It is translated as CASSRPGQGAYEQYF.

The chain has TRBV28 and TRBJ2-7, with a weak D call TRBD2 (6 bases). With 3 bases removed from V and 0 bases from J, the gap between germline ends came to 9 bases. This CDR3 contains 14 residues. CDR1 is MDHEN, CDR2 SYDVKM, per germline. The CDR3 spells CASSFTGVSYEQYF. The CDR3, as DNA: TGTGCCAGCAGTTTTACGGGGGTCTCCTACGAGCAGTACTTC.

This clone has more than one count but fewer than ten. The gene calls are TRBV12-3 or TRBV12-4 and TRBJ1-4; TRBD1 is a possible D gene (5 bases). This CDR3 spans 12 amino acids. The V gene lost 6 bases and the J gene lost 10 bases, with 12 bases spanning the gap. CDR3 coding DNA: TGTGCCAGCAGGGCGCAGGGTGGAAAACTGTTTTTT. As protein: CASRAQGGKLFF.

The CDR3 DNA is TGTGCCAGTAGTACCCTGGGGGGACCTAGCAATCAGCCCCAGCATTTT. It is translated as CASSTLGGPSNQPQHF. The chain uses TRBV19 and TRBJ1-5, with D possibly being TRBD1 (5 bases). Germline CDR1 reads LNHDA; CDR2 reads SQIVND (reference sequence). The CDR3 has 16 residues. V was clipped by 4 bases and J by 0 bases, with 13 bases between them.

The chain combines TRBV19 with TRBJ2-7; TRBD1 or TRBD2 may be the D gene (5 bases each). V gave up 3 bases and J gave up 3 bases, with 9 bases separating them. CDR1 LNHDA and CDR2 SQIVND come from the germline V gene (reference sequence). This CDR3 is 13 amino acids long. The chain's CDR3 is CASSIRGFYEQYF. The CDR3 DNA follows: TGTGCCAGTAGTATCCGGGGCTTCTACGAGCAGTACTTC.

This clone was seen just once. This chain uses TRBV5-4 with TRBJ2-5, with 7 bases that match TRBD2. The CDR3 length is 16 residues. After removal of 4 bases from V and 5 bases from J, the junction contained 14 bases not matched to a gene. Germline V gene sequence: CDR1 SGHNT, CDR2 YYREEE (reference sequence). The CDR3 protein is CASSGGGGTWVETQYF. The CDR3 DNA sequence: TGTGCCAGCAGCGGCGGGGGAGGCACCTGGGTGGAGACCCAGTACTTC.

The V and J genes are TRBV28 and TRBJ1-6, with a possible D match to TRBD1 (6 bases). From germline, CDR1 is MDHEN and CDR2 SYDVKM. Deletions cut 2 bases from V and 9 bases from J, with 14 bases between. The length of the CDR3 is 15 residues. The CDR3 here is CASSLRRGSRSPLHF. In DNA, the CDR3 is TGTGCCAGCAGTTTACGAAGGGGGAGTCGTTCACCCCTCCACTTT.

This sequence joins TRBV7-9 and TRBJ1-2, with TRBD1 identical over 8 bases. V was clipped by 5 bases and J by 1 base; unmatched bases: 12. CDR1 is SEHNR, CDR2 FQNEAQ, per germline (reference sequence). This CDR3 region has 17 residues. CDR3 in amino acids: CASSIQGARVINYGYTF. The DNA of the CDR3 is TGTGCCAGCAGCATTCAGGGGGCGCGGGTTATTAACTATGGCTACACCTTC. The whole variable domain, filled in from reference TRBV7-9 and TRBJ1-2, reads DTGVSQNPRHKITKRGQNVTFRCDPISEHNRLYWYRQTLGQGPEFLTYFQNEAQLEKSRLLSDRFSAERPKGSFSTLEIQRTEQGDSAMYLCASSIQGARVINYGYTFGSGTRLTVV.

This chain links TRBV28 with TRBJ2-7; D gene uncertain. Germline V gene data show CDR1 as MDHEN and CDR2 as SYDVKM. V was pared by 5 bases and J by 2 bases, with 10 bases between. This CDR3 contains 13 residues. CDR3 protein: CASSQDGPYEQYF. The CDR3 DNA is TGTGCCAGCAGTCAGGACGGGCCCTACGAGCAGTACTTC.

This clone has just a few counts. The rearrangement links TRBV30 to TRBJ1-3, with D uncertain. CDR1 and CDR2 from the germline V gene are GTSNPN and SVGIG (reference sequence). The V and J ends lost 5 bases and 2 bases respectively, with 10 bases between them. The CDR3 extends over 13 amino acids. The DNA of the CDR3 is TGTGCCTGGGAGGGTCTGGCTGGAAACACCATATATTTT. Translated: CAWEGLAGNTIYF.

The rearrangement uses TRBV6-5 and TRBJ2-4, with a tentative D call TRBD2 (5 bases). The CDR3 is 13 residues long. V lost 6 bases and J 0 bases, leaving 6 bases between the germline ends. Germline values: CDR1 MNHEY, CDR2 SVGAGI. CDR3 sequence (DNA): TGTGCCAGCAGACGGGGAGCCAAAAACATTCAGTACTTC. Its translation is CASRRGAKNIQYF.

The chain joins TRBV5-6 to TRBJ1-2; 8 bases are a match to TRBD1. V lost 3 bases to trimming and J lost 6 bases; unmatched junction nucleotides: 10. Germline CDR1 is SGHDT and CDR2 is YYEEEE. The CDR3 spans 15 residues. The chain's CDR3 is CASSSSLQGGHGYTF. In DNA, the CDR3 is TGTGCCAGCAGCTCATCTTTACAGGGGGGACATGGCTACACCTTC.

This chain uses TRBV4-2 with TRBJ2-3; a possible D gene is TRBD2 (6 bases). The CDR3 is 14 amino acids. With 7 bases removed from V and 2 bases from J, the gap between germline ends came to 13 bases. The V gene's germline CDR1 is LGHNA and CDR2 YNFKEQ. The CDR3 DNA sequence: TGTGCCAGCACCCCCGGGACTTTCACAGATACGCAGTATTTT. Protein product: CASTPGTFTDTQYF.

This clone was counted only a few times. The V and J genes are TRBV7-6 and TRBJ2-2; the match to TRBD2 covers 8 bases. Germline V gives CDR1 SGHVS, CDR2 FNYEAQ. The CDR3 spans 15 residues. The J segment lost 5 bases and the V segment lost 1 base, leaving 3 bases of the junction unmatched. In DNA form, the CDR3 reads TGTGCCAGCAGCTTAGGGGCTAGCGGGACCGGGGAGCTGTTTTTT. Translating it yields CASSLGASGTGELFF. Using reference TRBV7-6 and TRBJ2-2 for the parts outside the CDR3, the full variable domain is GAGVSQSPRYKVTKRGQDVALRCDPISGHVSLYWYRQALGQGPEFLTYFNYEAQQDKSGLPNDRFSAERPEGSISTLTIQRTEQRDSAMYRCASSLGASGTGELFFGEGSRLTVL.